Only a few counts were recorded for the clone carrying this TCR beta chain. Its antigen is still unknown. This specimen comes from a study of blood T cells in healthy people across ages. Overall study findings and caveats: The percentage of naive T cells correlated strongly with TCR beta diversity.

Combining a sample-barcoded 5' primer with a J-beta primer mix, a second PCR ran for roughly 7 to 11 cycles. The yield of each sample was at least 3 million CDR3-containing paired-end reads. TCRdb independently ran MiXCR on the 5' RACE reads; one entry per CDR3 protein. The repertoire consists of approximately 900,000 distinct CDR3 sequences, with approximately 49% occurring once and the leading ten covering 10% to 15%. Germline CDR1 MDHEN, CDR2 SYDVKM. V was clipped by 7 bases and J by 8 bases, with 20 bases between them. The CDR3 has 14 amino acids. Sequences were obtained from blood. The sequence derives from a man under 40 in good health. The rearrangement uses TRBV28 and TRBJ1-2, with a weak D call TRBD1 (6 bases). For the CDR3, the DNA is TGTGCCAGCATCGCCGGGGGCACGGATCGGGGCTACACCTTC. Translated: CASIAGGTDRGYTF.